This TCR beta chain appears in the sequencing data of a study of blood T cell repertoires in COVID-19. Assay: immunoSEQ multiplex PCR; the TCRdb copy retains only in-frame clones and omits some. This sample has about 130,000 clones, with roughly 85% found just once. Germline V gene lookup returns CDR1 KGHDR and CDR2 SFDVKD. V was cut by 6 bases and J by 5 bases, with 13 bases left in between. The CDR3 extends over 14 amino acids. What was sequenced was peripheral blood. This sequence originates from a human donor in a cohort sampled during active COVID-19. This sequence joins TRBV24-1 and TRBJ1-5, with a possible D match to TRBD1 (5 bases). In DNA form, the CDR3 reads TGTGCCACCAGTCAGTCAGGGATACATCAGCCCCAGCATTTT. This codes for CATSQSGIHQPQHF.